This T cell receptor beta chain was recorded in a study of T cells in Graves' hyperthyroidism and ophthalmopathy. Regarding the study as a whole: Most thyroid clonotypes expanded above 0.001 were also detected in blood.

The CDR3 is made up of 13 amino acids. Trimming cost V 3 bases and J 2 bases, with 7 bases left between them. This clonotype was recorded many times. Its antigen is currently unknown. The TCR beta CDR3 regions underwent amplification using RNA transcripts as the source. During a first-round RT-PCR of the TCR CDR3, the HTBI primer set was used. One entry per CDR3 protein, called by TCRdb with MiXCR from the multiplex PCR reads. The sample holds about 720,000 distinct CDR3 sequences; less than 20% are singletons and the top ten take roughly 8%. The receptor's source is a young man with Graves' hyperthyroidism. Sequencing was performed on blood. The V and J genes are TRBV12-3 or TRBV12-4 and TRBJ2-5; D uncertain. The CDR3 bases are TGTGCCAGCAGTTTTGTCAAGCAAGAGACCCAGTACTTC. Its protein product is CASSFVKQETQYF.